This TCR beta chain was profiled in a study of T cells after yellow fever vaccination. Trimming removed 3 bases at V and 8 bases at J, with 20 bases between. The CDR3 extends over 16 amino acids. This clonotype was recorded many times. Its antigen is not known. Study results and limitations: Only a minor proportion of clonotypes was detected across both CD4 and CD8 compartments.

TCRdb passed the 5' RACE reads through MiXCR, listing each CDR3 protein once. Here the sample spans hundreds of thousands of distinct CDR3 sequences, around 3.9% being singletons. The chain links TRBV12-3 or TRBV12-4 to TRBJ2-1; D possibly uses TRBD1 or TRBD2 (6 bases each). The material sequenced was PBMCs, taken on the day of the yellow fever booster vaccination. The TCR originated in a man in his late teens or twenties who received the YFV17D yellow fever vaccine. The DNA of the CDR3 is TGTGCCAGCAGTTTCAATGCCGTGGGGGGCCAAGATGAGCAGTTCTTC. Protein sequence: CASSFNAVGGQDEQFF.